Following are 30 T cell receptor beta chains from one sample sequenced in a study of cytotoxic CD8 clonotypes in ibrutinib-treated CLL. Produced via immunoSEQ multiplex PCR; TCRdb's table is partial and in-frame only. The sample lists 68,000 or so clones, around 65% occurring once. The sample was PBMCs, taken after 12 months of ibrutinib treatment. The receptor source for this set is a human donor with chronic lymphocytic leukemia.

CDR3 region: CASSEVWGAGANVLTF. The CDR3 DNA is TGTGCCAGCAGTGAAGTTTGGGGGGCTGGGGCCAACGTCCTGACTTTC. The chain recombines TRBV6-1 with TRBJ2-6; weak D call: TRBD2 (6 bases). V gave up 1 base and J gave up 2 bases, with 9 bases separating them. The germline CDR1 and CDR2 sequences are MNHNS and SASEGT. The CDR3 has 16 amino acids.

V usage is TRBV9 and J usage is TRBJ2-5, with unresolved D. The CDR3 sequence is 15 residues long. Germline V gives CDR1 SGDLS, CDR2 YYNGEE. Trimming cost V 0 bases and J 4 bases, with 13 bases left between them. In nucleotides, the CDR3 is TGTGCCAGCAGCGTAGGAACTTCATGGGGAGAGACCCAGTACTTC. Amino acids: CASSVGTSWGETQYF.

In this sample, this clone turned up a few times. V and J are TRBV28 and TRBJ1-2, with 9 bases aligning to TRBD1. V was pared by 6 bases and J by 3 bases, with 11 bases of the junction left unmatched. The CDR3 sequence is 16 residues long. Germline CDR1 reads MDHEN; CDR2 reads SYDVKM. The CDR3: CASSFHRGRSYYGYTF. The CDR3 coding sequence is TGTGCCAGCAGCTTTCACAGGGGGCGGTCGTACTATGGCTACACCTTC.

The chain employs TRBV5-4 and TRBJ2-7, with D possibly TRBD1 on 6 matching bases. V shed 4 bases and J shed 8 bases, with 16 bases lying between them. The CDR3 length is 13 residues. Germline CDR1 reads SGHNT; CDR2 reads YYREEE (reference sequence). The CDR3 reads CASSIRLTGKQYF. The CDR3 nucleotides read TGTGCCAGCAGCATACGACTTACAGGGAAGCAGTACTTC.

This clone was counted only a few times. This chain uses TRBV5-1 with TRBJ2-2; D ambiguous. The CDR3 contains 15 residues. CDR1 and CDR2 (germline): SGHRS, YFSETQ. V was shortened by 4 bases and J by 4 bases, with 14 bases between the two germline ends. The CDR3 bases are TGCGCCAGCAGCCCCCTTCGGGCTAGCACCGGGGAGCTGTTTTTT. Translation gives CASSPLRASTGELFF.

The V gene is TRBV27, the J gene TRBJ2-7; D may match TRBD1 or TRBD2 (6 bases each). Germline assignment: CDR1 MNHEY and CDR2 SMNVEV (reference sequence). This CDR3 contains 15 residues. V lost 5 bases and J 3 bases, leaving 17 bases between the germline ends. CDR3 loop: CASSPGAARLYEQYF. Here the CDR3 DNA reads TGTGCCAGCAGTCCGGGGGCAGCGAGGCTCTACGAGCAGTACTTC.

This clone came up a few times. The chain uses TRBV10-3 and TRBJ2-7; the D gene is possibly TRBD1 (7 bases). CDR3 length equals 15 residues. The V gene lost 6 bases and the J gene lost 4 bases, with 19 bases spanning the gap. CDR1 and CDR2 (germline): ENHRY, SYGVKD. The CDR3: CAIRNSDRAGYEQYF. CDR3 DNA sequence: TGTGCCATCAGGAATTCCGACAGGGCGGGATACGAGCAGTACTTC.

The CDR3, as DNA: TGTGCTAGTGCCCTGGACAGTCTTGGCTACACCTTC. Protein: CASALDSLGYTF. The chain employs TRBV12-5 and TRBJ1-2, with a possible D match to TRBD1 (6 bases). Trimming removed 7 bases at V and 7 bases at J, with 13 bases between. Germline V CDR1 and CDR2: LGHNT, FRNRAP. CDR3 size: 12 residues.

This chain links TRBV5-1 with TRBJ2-6; D may correspond to TRBD1 or TRBD2 (5 bases each). The V gene lost 6 bases and the J gene lost 3 bases, with 25 bases spanning the gap. Germline assignment: CDR1 SGHRS and CDR2 YFSETQ. This CDR3 comprises 19 residues. For the CDR3, the DNA is TGCGCCAGCAACTCCCCGGGACGGCACGATTTGAGTGGGGCCAACGTCCTGACTTTC. Encoded protein: CASNSPGRHDLSGANVLTF. The variable domain in full, with the rest retrieved from reference TRBV5-1 and TRBJ2-6, is KAGVTQTPRYLIKTRGQQVTLSCSPISGHRSVSWYQQTPGQGLQFLFEYFSETQRNKGNFPGRFSGRQFSNSRSEMNVSTLELGDSALYLCASNSPGRHDLSGANVLTFGAGSRLTVL.

The rearrangement joins TRBV27 to TRBJ2-7; a weak D match, TRBD2 (6 bases). The CDR3 contains 15 residues. The germline CDR1 and CDR2 sequences are MNHEY and SMNVEV (reference sequence). V dropped 4 bases and J dropped 5 bases, with 18 bases sitting between them. The CDR3 DNA reads TGTGCCAGCAGTTACGGGTTTGGGGGGACCCACGAGCAGTACTTC. Translating it yields CASSYGFGGTHEQYF.

The chain joins TRBV5-4 to TRBJ2-3; D remains ambiguous. The CDR3 has 13 amino acids. V dropped 4 bases and J dropped 2 bases, with 8 bases sitting between them. Germline loops: CDR1 SGHNT, CDR2 YYREEE (reference sequence). DNA of the CDR3: TGTGCCAGCAGCCCACAGATCACAGATACGCAGTATTTT. This translates into CASSPQITDTQYF.

As concerns this clone: The germline gene is not matched at one end of the junction; a read error may be the cause. The rearrangement joins TRBV5-1 to TRBJ1-2, with D possibly matching TRBD1 (6 bases). The CDR3 extends over 13 amino acids. CDR1 and CDR2 from the germline V gene are SGHRS and YFSETQ. Here the CDR3 reads CASSLDRPYGYTF. In nucleotides, the CDR3 is TGCGCCAGCAGTTTGGACAGACCCTATGGCTACACCTTC.

This clone was counted a single time. This sequence joins TRBV6-1 and TRBJ1-4; no clear D. The CDR3 has 15 residues. The germline V gene has CDR1 MNHNS and CDR2 SASEGT. Trimming removed 4 bases from V and 8 bases from J, with 17 bases in between. The CDR3 DNA is TGTGCCAGCAGTGGTGTTAACGGTGTTAGGGAAAAACTGTTTTTT. This encodes CASSGVNGVREKLFF.

This chain joins TRBV4-2 and TRBJ1-2; TRBD1 might be the D (6 bases). The CDR3 contains 16 residues. Germline V gives CDR1 LGHNA, CDR2 YNFKEQ. V was clipped by 4 bases and J by 6 bases, with 21 bases between them. CDR3 sequence: CASSPLWDTSGDGYTF. The CDR3 region has the DNA TGTGCCAGCAGCCCATTATGGGACACGTCCGGGGATGGCTACACCTTC.

V gene TRBV30 combines with J gene TRBJ1-5; no clear D gene. Between the trimmed V and J ends, which lost 1 base and 5 bases, there was a span of 9 bases. Germline-derived CDR1 and CDR2 are GTSNPN and SVGIG (reference sequence). The CDR3 runs 13 residues. The CDR3 reads CAWSEGNDQPQHF. The CDR3 region has the DNA TGTGCCTGGAGTGAGGGTAACGATCAGCCCCAGCATTTT.

V is TRBV7-2 and J is TRBJ2-5; no clear D gene. Germline CDR1 is SGHTA and CDR2 is FQGNSA. V lost 0 bases and J 1 base, leaving 6 bases between the germline ends. This CDR3 contains 14 residues. CDR3 sequence (DNA): TGTGCCAGCAGCTTAGCGGCAACCCAAGAGACCCAGTACTTC. Translating it yields CASSLAATQETQYF.

The table lists this clone with a few counts. The chain is built from TRBV28 and TRBJ1-5, with D unclear. The germline V and J ends were trimmed by 7 bases and 1 base, with 11 bases remaining between them. The CDR3 has 14 residues. Per the germline V gene, CDR1 is MDHEN and CDR2 is SYDVKM. The CDR3 sequence: CASTRVWSNQPQHF. In nucleotides, the CDR3 is TGTGCCAGCACTAGGGTTTGGAGCAATCAGCCCCAGCATTTT.

The rearrangement links TRBV5-1 to TRBJ1-3, with a weak D call TRBD1 (5 bases). The CDR3 totals 16 residues. Deletions cut 4 bases from V and 0 bases from J, with 14 bases between. In germline, CDR1 is SGHRS, CDR2 YFSETQ. In DNA, the CDR3 is TGCGCCAGCAGCCGTGACAGCCTAAGCTCTGGAAACACCATATATTTT. It encodes CASSRDSLSSGNTIYF.

V is TRBV11-3 and J is TRBJ1-1; D is perhaps TRBD1 (6 bases). Between the trimmed V and J ends, which lost 0 bases and 6 bases, there was a span of 8 bases. The CDR3 has 13 residues. Germline CDR1 and CDR2: SGHNT and YENEEA. CDR3 sequence reads: CASSLEPGAEAFF. The CDR3 DNA follows: TGTGCCAGCAGCTTAGAACCAGGGGCTGAAGCTTTCTTT.

V usage is TRBV11-2 and J usage is TRBJ2-7, with 7 bases matching TRBD1. The CDR3 sequence is 16 residues long. J was trimmed by 2 bases and V by 0 bases; bases with no gene match: 7. Germline CDR1 is SGHAT and CDR2 is FQNNGV. CDR3 DNA sequence: TGTGCCAGCAGCTTAGAGGTGGGACAGCTTCCCTACGAGCAGTACTTC. This encodes CASSLEVGQLPYEQYF.

The chain uses TRBV5-4 and TRBJ2-1, with 7 bases that match TRBD1. CDR3 length: 13 residues. The trim removed 2 bases at V and 6 bases at J, leaving 2 bases unmatched. The germline gives CDR1 SGHNT, CDR2 YYREEE (reference sequence). CDR3 in DNA: TGTGCCAGCAGCTTACAGGGGCCCAATGAGCAGTTCTTC. Its translation is CASSLQGPNEQFF.

This clone occurred a few times. CDR3 in DNA: TGTGCCAGTAGCCTGACAGTTTCCAATTCACCCCTCCACTTT. This sequence encodes CASSLTVSNSPLHF. The J gene is TRBJ1-6, the V gene TRBV19; D might be TRBD1 (5 bases). CDR3 length equals 14 residues. V was shortened by 6 bases and J by 7 bases, with 13 bases between the two germline ends. Germline V CDR1 and CDR2: LNHDA, SQIVND (reference sequence).

This chain uses TRBV5-1 with TRBJ2-6; possibly TRBD1 for D (6 bases). The ends were cut back, 4 bases at V and 4 bases at J, with 12 bases in the middle. The CDR3 is made up of 15 amino acids. In germline, CDR1 is SGHRS, CDR2 YFSETQ. CDR3 bases: TGCGCCAGCAGCGCTACAGGGTCCGGGGCCAACGTCCTGACTTTC. Encoded protein: CASSATGSGANVLTF. Combining the CDR3 with reference TRBV5-1 and TRBJ2-6 gives the whole variable domain KAGVTQTPRYLIKTRGQQVTLSCSPISGHRSVSWYQQTPGQGLQFLFEYFSETQRNKGNFPGRFSGRQFSNSRSEMNVSTLELGDSALYLCASSATGSGANVLTFGAGSRLTVL.

V and J are TRBV11-2 and TRBJ1-4; D not resolved. Germline CDR1 SGHAT, CDR2 FQNNGV. The ends were cut back, 0 bases at V and 10 bases at J, with 15 bases in the middle. This CDR3 region has 15 residues. This CDR3 reads CASSLDIGQSGKLFF. The CDR3, as DNA: TGTGCCAGCAGCTTAGACATTGGGCAGTCTGGAAAACTGTTTTTT.

This sequence joins TRBV6-1 and TRBJ2-2, with a tentative D call TRBD2 (6 bases). The CDR3 contains 16 residues. The germline V and J ends were trimmed by 2 bases and 6 bases, with 16 bases remaining between them. Germline CDR1 and CDR2: MNHNS and SASEGT. In nucleotides, the CDR3 is TGTGCCAGCAGTGAAACGACTAGAGGGGTTCCCGGGGAGCTGTTTTTT. Protein product: CASSETTRGVPGELFF.

The chain combines TRBV30 with TRBJ2-5; 8 nucleotides align to TRBD2. This CDR3 is 13 amino acids long. Germline trimming cut 0 bases from V and 5 bases from J; bases unmatched to any gene: 2. Germline-derived CDR1 and CDR2 are GTSNPN and SVGIG (reference sequence). Here the CDR3 reads CAWSVRGGETQYF. The CDR3 DNA reads TGTGCCTGGAGTGTTCGGGGGGGGGAGACCCAGTACTTC.

This clone was seen more than once but under ten times. The chain links TRBV27 to TRBJ2-5, with 7 positions matching TRBD2. Germline values: CDR1 MNHEY, CDR2 SMNVEV (reference sequence). This CDR3 is 15 amino acids long. Trimming at V came to 6 bases and at J to 4 bases, leaving 11 bases not matched to a gene. DNA for the CDR3: TGTGCCAGCAGCGACTGGGGGGGAGCGGGAGAGACCCAGTACTTC. The encoded protein is CASSDWGGAGETQYF.

The rearrangement joins TRBV4-1 to TRBJ2-5, with D perhaps TRBD1 (5 bases). CDR1 MGHRA and CDR2 YSYEKL come from the germline V gene. The CDR3 totals 16 residues. V shed 0 bases and J shed 5 bases, with 16 bases lying between them. CDR3 region: CASSQDVLQGRETQYF. The CDR3 DNA reads as TGCGCCAGCAGCCAAGATGTATTGCAGGGAAGGGAGACCCAGTACTTC.

The DNA of the CDR3 is TGTGCCAGTAGTGGCGCAGGGGGCGCGAATTCACCCCTCCACTTT. The encoded protein is CASSGAGGANSPLHF. The gene calls are TRBV19 and TRBJ1-6; TRBD1 aligns across 8 bases. After removal of 5 bases from V and 7 bases from J, the junction contained 7 bases not matched to a gene. This CDR3 region has 15 residues. The germline V gene has CDR1 LNHDA and CDR2 SQIVND (reference sequence).

The genes are TRBV19 and TRBJ2-7; a weak D match, TRBD1 (6 bases). The germline V gene has CDR1 LNHDA and CDR2 SQIVND (reference sequence). Trimming left V 5 bases short and J 6 bases short, with 17 bases between. The CDR3 totals 14 residues. The DNA of the CDR3 is TGTGCCAGTAGTGCCCACAGGGAGCTCGGCGAGCAGTACTTC. It is translated as CASSAHRELGEQYF.